This section outlines one T cell receptor (beta chain) sequence together with its context. What it binds is unknown. The data belong to a study of cytomegalovirus exposure and HLA in healthy donors. On the study more broadly: The 130 or so validation repertoires and the approximately 700 first-cohort repertoires shared a platform, a later analysis reported.

Only in-frame clones appear in the TCRdb table, and some are missing; sequencing was by immunoSEQ multiplex PCR. The sample yields about 130,000 clones, about 88% seen once. Whole-study results and caveats: 150 to 200 TCR beta chains were listed as cytomegalovirus-associated. Rare TCR sequences predominated, though certain public TCRs were found in many donors.

This TCR came from a young woman in good health and CMV-seronegative. Sequenced input: PBMCs.

CDR3 sequence reads: CASTIPTGLLEKLFF. For the CDR3, the DNA is TGTGCCAGCACGATACCGACAGGGTTGTTAGAAAAACTGTTTTTT. The V gene is TRBV2, the J gene TRBJ1-4; 7 nucleotides agree with TRBD1. V lost 7 bases and J lost 8; bases outside the gene matches: 13. CDR3 length equals 15 residues. The germline CDR1 and CDR2 sequences are SNHLY and FYNNEI.